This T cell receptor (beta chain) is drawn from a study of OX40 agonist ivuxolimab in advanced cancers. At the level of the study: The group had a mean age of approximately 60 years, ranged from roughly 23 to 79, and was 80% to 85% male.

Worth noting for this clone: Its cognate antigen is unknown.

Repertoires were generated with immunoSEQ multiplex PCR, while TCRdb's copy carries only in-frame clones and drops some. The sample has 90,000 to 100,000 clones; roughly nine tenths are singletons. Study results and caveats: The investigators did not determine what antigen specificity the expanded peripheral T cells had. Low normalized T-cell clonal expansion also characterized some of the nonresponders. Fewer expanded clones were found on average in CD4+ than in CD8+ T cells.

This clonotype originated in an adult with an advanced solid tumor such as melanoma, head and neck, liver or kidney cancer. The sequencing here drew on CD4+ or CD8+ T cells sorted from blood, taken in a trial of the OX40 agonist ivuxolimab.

In DNA form, the CDR3 reads TGTGCCAGCAGCTTTCAGCTAGCGGGAGAGGGAAGTATCTACGAGCAGTACTTC. It specifies CASSFQLAGEGSIYEQYF. The V call is TRBV7-8, the J call TRBJ2-7; 10 positions agree with TRBD2. V lost 3 bases and J lost 3; bases outside the gene matches: 14. The CDR3 is made up of 18 amino acids. The germline V gene has CDR1 SGHVS and CDR2 FQNEAQ.